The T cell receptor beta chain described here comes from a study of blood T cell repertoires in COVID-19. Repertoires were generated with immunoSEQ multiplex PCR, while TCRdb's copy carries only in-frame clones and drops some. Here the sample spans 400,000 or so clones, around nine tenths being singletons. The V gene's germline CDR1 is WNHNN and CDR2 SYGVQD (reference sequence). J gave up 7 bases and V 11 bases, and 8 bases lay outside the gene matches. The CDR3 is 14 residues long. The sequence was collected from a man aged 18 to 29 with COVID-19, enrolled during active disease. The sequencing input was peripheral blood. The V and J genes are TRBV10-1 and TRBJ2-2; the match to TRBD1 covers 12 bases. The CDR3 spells CASRDRGPDGELFF. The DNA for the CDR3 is TGCGCCTCCCGGGACAGGGGGCCGGACGGGGAGCTGTTTTTT.